This TCR beta chain was sequenced in a study of shared T cell receptors in the human thymus (dated by TCRdb to the early 2020s). About the study as a whole: The study examined how self-reactive, shared T-cell receptor alpha chains are generated in the human thymus.

Library method: the immunoSEQ multiplex PCR assay. TCRdb took this table from immuneACCESS and kept in-frame rearrangements with V and J called. Such tables lack part of the clones; where checked against another copy, unresolved V genes explain under half of the gap, and the rest is unexplained. In this sample the table shows under 850,000 clones, around 89% of which occur a single time. 0.0095% to 0.012% of the sample lies in the top ten. This clone was seen once. Its antigen is currently not known. The record has no base qualities; no much larger clone is one base away. The germline V gene provides CDR1 SGHTA and CDR2 FQGNSA. The CDR3, cysteine through phenylalanine, is 16 amino acids long. This entry keeps only the CDR3 DNA: 48 bases, framed from base 1. Germline trimming: 5 bases from V, 3 bases from J; junction bases outside gene matches: 7. The sample was also reused in another study, on human thymus T cells. Looking at the second paper: Donors were immunologically healthy infants undergoing open corrective cardiac surgery for congenital heart defects in Finland. Thymus tissue was collected as surgical resects that were removed during corrective cardiac surgery. V and J gene segment usage appeared biased in both thymic and peripheral blood repertoires. The related research found that thymic TCR repertoires overlapped highly between unrelated individuals. The study described the TCR alpha and beta repertoires in eight or nine infant thymus samples and four matching peripheral blood samples. The cohort included about 6 male and a couple of female infants, with donor ages spanning 7 to 244 days. Thymocytes were released mechanically from tissue and stored at -70 °C as pellets of 10-30 million cells. A QIAsymphony instrument was used to extract genomic DNA from frozen cell pellets. Using the immunoSEQ multiplex PCR assay, the TCRB and TCRAD loci were amplified from a standardized quantity of quality-controlled genomic DNA. The amplicons spanned the V(D)J region and were long enough to cover the CDR3 and allow V and J genes to be identified. The amplicons were sequenced on an Illumina platform via the commercial immunoSEQ service. Corrections for primer bias and sequencing errors followed previously described methods, while TCRAD and TCRB definitions were based on the IMGT database. Analysis of the repertoires was done with immunoSEQ Analyzer 3.0 and VDJTools and included basic statistics, V/J segment usage, diversity estimates, rarefaction and pairwise overlap. Chao1, ChaoE, Efron-Thisted, Shannon and inverse Simpson indices were used to estimate diversity, which was also estimated on datasets down-sampled to the smallest sample. Repertoire overlap used strict matching of CDR3 nucleotide sequence, V gene and J gene, with Jaccard-based multidimensional scaling clustering. On average, thymus samples gave around 810,000 unique TCRB clonotypes, whereas blood samples gave about 84,000.

The sequence came from a boy under three years old with a congenital heart defect. Donor details come from another sample of the same person, matched by shared clones. The chain couples TRBV7-2 to TRBJ2-7, and 13 junctional nucleotides match TRBD2. What was sequenced was thymocytes. At the DNA level, the sequence is TGTGCCAGCAGCCCGCGACTAGCGGGAGGTGACTACGAGCAGTACTTC. This is translated as CASSPRLAGGDYEQYF.